This TCR beta chain was captured by sequencing in a study of shared clonotypes between healthy human individuals. Trimming took 7 bases from V and 6 from J, leaving 9 bases between them. The CDR3 extends over 12 amino acids. From germline, CDR1 is SEHNR and CDR2 FQNEAQ (reference sequence). Sequenced by immunoSEQ multiplex PCR; TCRdb stores in-frame clones only, minus some. The profile shows 520,000 or so clones, 79% of them singletons. Sequenced input: PBMCs. The sequence was obtained from a woman aged 40 to 50 in good health. Some clones in this sample may be carry-over from other donors' samples. The chain joins TRBV7-9 to TRBJ2-2; D is unclear. The CDR3 DNA reads as TGTGCCAGCAATGAGAGGTCCGGGGAGCTGTTTTTT. Protein product: CASNERSGELFF.